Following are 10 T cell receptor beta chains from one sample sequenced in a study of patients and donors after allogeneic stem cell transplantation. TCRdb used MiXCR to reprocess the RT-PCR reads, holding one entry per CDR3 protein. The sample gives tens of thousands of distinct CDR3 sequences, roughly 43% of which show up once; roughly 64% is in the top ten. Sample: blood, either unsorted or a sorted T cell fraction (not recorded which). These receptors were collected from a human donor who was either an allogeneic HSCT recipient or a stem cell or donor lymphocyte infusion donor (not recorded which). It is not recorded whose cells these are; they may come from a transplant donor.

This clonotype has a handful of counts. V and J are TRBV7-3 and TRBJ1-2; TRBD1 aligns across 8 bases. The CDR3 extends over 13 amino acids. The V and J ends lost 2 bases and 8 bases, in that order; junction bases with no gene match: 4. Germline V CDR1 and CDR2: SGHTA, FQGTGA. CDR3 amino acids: CASSLGQGTGYTF. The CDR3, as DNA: TGTGCCAGCAGCTTAGGACAGGGTACGGGCTACACCTTC.

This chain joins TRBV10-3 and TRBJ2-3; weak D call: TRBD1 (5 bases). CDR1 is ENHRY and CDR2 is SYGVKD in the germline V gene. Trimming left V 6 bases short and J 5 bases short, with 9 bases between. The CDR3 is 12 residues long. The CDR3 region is CAIRIGEDTQYF. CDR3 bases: TGTGCCATCAGGATAGGGGAAGATACGCAGTATTTT.

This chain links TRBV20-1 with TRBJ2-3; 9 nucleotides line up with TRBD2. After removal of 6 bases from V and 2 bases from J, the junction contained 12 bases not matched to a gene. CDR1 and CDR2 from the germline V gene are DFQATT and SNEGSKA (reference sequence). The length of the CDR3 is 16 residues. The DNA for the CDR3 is TGCAGTGCCCTACGTTTAGCGGGAGTCAACACAGATACGCAGTATTTT. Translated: CSALRLAGVNTDTQYF.

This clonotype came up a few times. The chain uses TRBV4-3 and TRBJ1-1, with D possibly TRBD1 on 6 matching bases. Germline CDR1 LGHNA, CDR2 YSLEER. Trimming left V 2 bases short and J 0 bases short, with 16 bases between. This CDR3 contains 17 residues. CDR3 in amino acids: CASSQRMRGGLNTEAFF. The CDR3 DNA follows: TGCGCCAGCAGCCAAAGGATGAGGGGGGGATTGAACACTGAAGCTTTCTTT.

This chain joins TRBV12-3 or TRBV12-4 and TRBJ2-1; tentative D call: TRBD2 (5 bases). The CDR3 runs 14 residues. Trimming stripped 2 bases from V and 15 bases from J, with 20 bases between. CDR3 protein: CASSLLAPPSVRFF. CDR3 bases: TGTGCCAGCAGTTTACTAGCTCCTCCGTCCGTGAGGTTCTTC.

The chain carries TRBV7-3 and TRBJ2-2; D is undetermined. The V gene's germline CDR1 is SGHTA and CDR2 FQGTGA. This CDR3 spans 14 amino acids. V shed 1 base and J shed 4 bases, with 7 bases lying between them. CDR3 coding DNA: TGTGCCAGCAGCTTAAGGCCCCGCACCGGGGAGCTGTTTTTT. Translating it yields CASSLRPRTGELFF.

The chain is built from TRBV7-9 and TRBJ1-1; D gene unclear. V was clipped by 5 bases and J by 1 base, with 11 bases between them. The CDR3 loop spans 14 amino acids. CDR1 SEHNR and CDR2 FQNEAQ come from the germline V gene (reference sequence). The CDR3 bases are TGTGCCAGCAGCGCGAGAGGATCGAACACTGAAGCTTTCTTT. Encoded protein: CASSARGSNTEAFF.

The chain's CDR3 is CSASNAQGASGYTF. CDR3 DNA sequence: TGCAGTGCTAGTAATGCGCAGGGTGCATCTGGCTACACCTTC. This sequence joins TRBV20-1 and TRBJ1-2; tentative D call: TRBD1 (5 bases). Germline CDR1 and CDR2: DFQATT and SNEGSKA (reference sequence). The V end lost 3 bases, the J end lost 7 bases, and 18 bases lay between the germline ends. This CDR3 is 14 amino acids long.

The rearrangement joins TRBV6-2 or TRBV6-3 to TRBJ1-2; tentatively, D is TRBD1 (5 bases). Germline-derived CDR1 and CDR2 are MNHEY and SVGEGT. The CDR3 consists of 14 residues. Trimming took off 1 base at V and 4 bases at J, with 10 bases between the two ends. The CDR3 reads CASSYFSGPYGYTF. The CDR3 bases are TGTGCCAGCAGTTACTTCTCAGGGCCCTATGGCTACACCTTC.

The CDR3 DNA sequence: TGTGCCAGCAGTCTTCGGACTAGCGGGAGTTTTAAAGAGACCCAGTACTTC. Translated: CASSLRTSGSFKETQYF. The chain links TRBV6-2 or TRBV6-3 to TRBJ2-5; 13 bases agree with TRBD2. CDR1 is MNHEY, CDR2 SVGEGT, per germline. The ends lost 5 bases at V and 3 bases at J; junction bases unmatched: 9. The CDR3 has 17 residues.